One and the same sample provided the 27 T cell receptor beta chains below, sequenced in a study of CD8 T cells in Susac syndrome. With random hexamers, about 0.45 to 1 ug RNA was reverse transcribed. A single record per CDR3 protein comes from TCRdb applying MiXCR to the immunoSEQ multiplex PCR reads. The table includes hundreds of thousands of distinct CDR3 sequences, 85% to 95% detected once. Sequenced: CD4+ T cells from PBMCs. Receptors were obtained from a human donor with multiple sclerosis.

CDR3 loop: CASSPRGRGEAFF. As DNA, the CDR3 is TGTGCCAGCAGCCCCAGGGGGCGGGGTGAAGCTTTCTTT. The chain is built from TRBV4-2 and TRBJ1-1; 8 bases align to TRBD1. With 4 bases clipped from V and 7 bases from J, the junction kept 5 bases outside the gene matches. Germline CDR1 is LGHNA and CDR2 is YNFKEQ. The CDR3 is made up of 13 amino acids.

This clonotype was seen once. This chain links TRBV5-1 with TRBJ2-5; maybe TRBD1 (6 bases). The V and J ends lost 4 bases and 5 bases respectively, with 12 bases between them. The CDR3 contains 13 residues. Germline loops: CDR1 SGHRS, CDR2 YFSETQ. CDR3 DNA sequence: TGCGCCAGCAGCCACACAGGGCAGGAGACCCAGTACTTC. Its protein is CASSHTGQETQYF.

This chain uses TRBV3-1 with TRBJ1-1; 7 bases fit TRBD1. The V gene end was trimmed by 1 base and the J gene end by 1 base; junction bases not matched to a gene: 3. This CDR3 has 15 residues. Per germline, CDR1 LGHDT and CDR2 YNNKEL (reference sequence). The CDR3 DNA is TGTGCCAGCAGCCAAGCGGGACAGCCGAACACTGAAGCTTTCTTT. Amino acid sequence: CASSQAGQPNTEAFF.

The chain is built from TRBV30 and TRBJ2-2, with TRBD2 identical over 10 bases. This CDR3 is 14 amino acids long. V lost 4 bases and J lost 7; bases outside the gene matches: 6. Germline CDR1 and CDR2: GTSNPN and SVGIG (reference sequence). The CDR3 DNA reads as TGTGCCTGGACCCCTAGCGGGGGAGTCGGGGAGCTGTTTTTT. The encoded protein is CAWTPSGGVGELFF. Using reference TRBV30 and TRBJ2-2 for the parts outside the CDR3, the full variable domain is SQTIHQWPATLVQPVGSPLSLECTVEGTSNPNLYWYRQAAGRGLQLLFYSVGIGQISSEVPQNLSASRPQDRQFILSSKKLLLSDSGFYLCAWTPSGGVGELFFGEGSRLTVL.

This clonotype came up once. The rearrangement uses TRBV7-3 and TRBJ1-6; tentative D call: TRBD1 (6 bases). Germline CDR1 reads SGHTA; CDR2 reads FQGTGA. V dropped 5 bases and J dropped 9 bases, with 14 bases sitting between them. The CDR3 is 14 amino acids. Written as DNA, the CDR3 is TGTGCCAGCAGCCTGGGGGGCGCAGGTTCACCCCTCCACTTT. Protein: CASSLGGAGSPLHF.

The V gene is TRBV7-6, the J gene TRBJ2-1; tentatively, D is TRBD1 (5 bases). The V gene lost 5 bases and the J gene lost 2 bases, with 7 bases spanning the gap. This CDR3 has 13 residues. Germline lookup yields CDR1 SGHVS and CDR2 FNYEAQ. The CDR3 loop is CASSQGAYNEQFF. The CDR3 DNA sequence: TGTGCCAGCAGCCAAGGGGCCTACAATGAGCAGTTCTTC.

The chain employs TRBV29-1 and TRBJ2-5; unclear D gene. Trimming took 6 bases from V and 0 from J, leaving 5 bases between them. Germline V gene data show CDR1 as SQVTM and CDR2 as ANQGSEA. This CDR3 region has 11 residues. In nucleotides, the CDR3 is TGCAGCGTCCCGTACCAAGAGACCCAGTACTTC. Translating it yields CSVPYQETQYF.

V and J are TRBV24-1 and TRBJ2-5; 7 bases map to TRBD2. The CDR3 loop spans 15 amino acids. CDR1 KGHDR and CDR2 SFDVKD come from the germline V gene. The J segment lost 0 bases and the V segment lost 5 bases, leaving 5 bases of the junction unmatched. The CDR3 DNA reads TGTGCCACCAGTGCGGGTAGCGGGCACCAAGAGACCCAGTACTTC. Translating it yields CATSAGSGHQETQYF.

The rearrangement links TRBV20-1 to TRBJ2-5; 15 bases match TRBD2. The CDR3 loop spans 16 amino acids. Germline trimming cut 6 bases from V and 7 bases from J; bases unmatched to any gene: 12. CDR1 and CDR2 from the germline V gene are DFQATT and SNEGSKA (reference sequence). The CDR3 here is CSAPRTSGGAFGTQYF. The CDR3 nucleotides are TGCAGTGCACCGAGGACTAGCGGGGGGGCCTTCGGGACCCAGTACTTC.

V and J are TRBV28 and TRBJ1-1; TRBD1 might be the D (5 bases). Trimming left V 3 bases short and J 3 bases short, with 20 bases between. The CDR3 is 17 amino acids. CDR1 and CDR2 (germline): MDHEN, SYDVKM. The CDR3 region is CASSLRRGVGRDTEAFF. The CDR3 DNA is TGTGCCAGCAGTTTGAGGAGAGGGGTCGGCAGGGACACTGAAGCTTTCTTT.

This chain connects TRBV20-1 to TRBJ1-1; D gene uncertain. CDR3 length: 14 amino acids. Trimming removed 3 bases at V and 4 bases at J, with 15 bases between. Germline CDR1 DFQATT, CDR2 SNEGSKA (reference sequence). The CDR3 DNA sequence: TGCAGTGCTAGTCGGTACAACGTCGGCACTGAAGCTTTCTTT. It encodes CSASRYNVGTEAFF.

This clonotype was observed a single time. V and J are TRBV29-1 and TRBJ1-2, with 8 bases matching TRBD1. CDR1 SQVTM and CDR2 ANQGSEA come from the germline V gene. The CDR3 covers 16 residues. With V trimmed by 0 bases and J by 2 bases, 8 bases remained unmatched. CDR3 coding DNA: TGCAGCGTTGAAGATCAGGACAGGGAGGGAAACTATGGCTACACCTTC. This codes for CSVEDQDREGNYGYTF. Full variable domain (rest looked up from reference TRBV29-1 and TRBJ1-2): SAVISQKPSRDICQRGTSLTIQCQVDSQVTMMFWYRQQPGQSLTLIATANQGSEATYESGFVIDKFPISRPNLTFSTLTVSNMSPEDSSIYLCSVEDQDREGNYGYTFGSGTRLTVV.

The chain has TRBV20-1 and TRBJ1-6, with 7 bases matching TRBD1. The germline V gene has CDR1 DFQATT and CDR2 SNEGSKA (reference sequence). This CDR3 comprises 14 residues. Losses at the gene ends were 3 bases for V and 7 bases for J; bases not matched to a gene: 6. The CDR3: CSASPGGWNSPLHF. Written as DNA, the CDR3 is TGCAGTGCTAGCCCAGGGGGGTGGAATTCACCCCTCCACTTT.

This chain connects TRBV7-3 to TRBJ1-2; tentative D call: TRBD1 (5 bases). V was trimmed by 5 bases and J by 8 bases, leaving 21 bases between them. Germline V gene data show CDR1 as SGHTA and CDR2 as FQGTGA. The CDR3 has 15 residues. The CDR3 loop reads CASSQPGVPTEGYTF. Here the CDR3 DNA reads TGTGCCAGCAGCCAGCCGGGGGTTCCAACAGAAGGCTACACCTTC. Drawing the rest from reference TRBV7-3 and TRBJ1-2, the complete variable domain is GAGVSQTPSNKVTEKGKYVELRCDPISGHTALYWYRQSLGQGPEFLIYFQGTGAADDSGLPNDRFFAVRPEGSVSTLKIQRTERGDSAVYLCASSQPGVPTEGYTFGSGTRLTVV.

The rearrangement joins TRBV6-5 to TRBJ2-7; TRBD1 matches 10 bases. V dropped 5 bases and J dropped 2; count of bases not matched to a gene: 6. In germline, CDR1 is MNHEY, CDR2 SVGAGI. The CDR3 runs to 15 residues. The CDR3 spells CASSRSGQGAYEQYF. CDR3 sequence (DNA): TGTGCCAGCAGTCGCTCCGGACAGGGGGCCTACGAGCAGTACTTC.

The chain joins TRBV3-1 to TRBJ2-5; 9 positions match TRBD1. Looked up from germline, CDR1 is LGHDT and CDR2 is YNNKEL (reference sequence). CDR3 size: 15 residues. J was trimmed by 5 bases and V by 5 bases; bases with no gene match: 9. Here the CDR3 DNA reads TGTGCCAGCAGCGCAAAGGGACAGGGCGGGGAGACCCAGTACTTC. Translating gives CASSAKGQGGETQYF.

The CDR3 reads CASSQGTSGGADTQYF. In nucleotides, the CDR3 is TGTGCCAGCAGCCAGGGGACTAGCGGGGGAGCAGATACGCAGTATTTT. The genes are TRBV4-2 and TRBJ2-3, with 14 bases that match TRBD2. The CDR3 is 16 residues long. The J segment lost 4 bases and the V segment lost 3 bases, leaving 3 bases of the junction unmatched. Germline V gene data show CDR1 as LGHNA and CDR2 as YNFKEQ.

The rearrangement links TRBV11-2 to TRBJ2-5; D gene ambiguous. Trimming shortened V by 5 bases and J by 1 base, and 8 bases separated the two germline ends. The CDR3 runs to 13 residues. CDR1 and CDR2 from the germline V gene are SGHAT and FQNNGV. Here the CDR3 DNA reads TGTGCCAGCAGCCCCGTTAGCCAAGAGACCCAGTACTTC. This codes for CASSPVSQETQYF.

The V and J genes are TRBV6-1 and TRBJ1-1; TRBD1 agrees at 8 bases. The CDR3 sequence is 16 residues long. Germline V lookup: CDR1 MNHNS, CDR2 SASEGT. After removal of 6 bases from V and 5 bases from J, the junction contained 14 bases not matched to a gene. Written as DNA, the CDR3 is TGTGCCAGCAGCCCTAGGGTCTCAGGGGGCGTAACTGAAGCTTTCTTT. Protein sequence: CASSPRVSGGVTEAFF.

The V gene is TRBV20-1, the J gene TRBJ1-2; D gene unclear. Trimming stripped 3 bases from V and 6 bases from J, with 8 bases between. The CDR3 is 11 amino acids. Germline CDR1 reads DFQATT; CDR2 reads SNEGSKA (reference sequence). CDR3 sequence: CSASVLHGYTF. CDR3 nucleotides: TGCAGTGCTAGCGTCCTCCATGGCTACACCTTC.

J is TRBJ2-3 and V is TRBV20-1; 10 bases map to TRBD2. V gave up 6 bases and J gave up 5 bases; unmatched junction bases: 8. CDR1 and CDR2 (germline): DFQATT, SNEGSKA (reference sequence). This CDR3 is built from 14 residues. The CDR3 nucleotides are TGCAGTGCCTTCGAGCGGGGGGGCCGAGATACGCAGTATTTT. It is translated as CSAFERGGRDTQYF.

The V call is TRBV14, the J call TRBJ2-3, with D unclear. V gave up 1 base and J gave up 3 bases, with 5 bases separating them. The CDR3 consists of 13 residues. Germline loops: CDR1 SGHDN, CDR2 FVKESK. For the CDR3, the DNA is TGTGCCAGCAGCCAAGTGCAGACAGATACGCAGTATTTT. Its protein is CASSQVQTDTQYF.

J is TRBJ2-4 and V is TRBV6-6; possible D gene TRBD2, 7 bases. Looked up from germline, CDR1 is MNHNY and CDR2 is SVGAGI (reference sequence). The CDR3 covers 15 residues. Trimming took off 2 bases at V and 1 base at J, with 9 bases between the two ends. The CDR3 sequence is CASSYGGAAKNIQYF. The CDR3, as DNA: TGTGCCAGCAGTTACGGGGGGGCTGCCAAAAACATTCAGTACTTC.

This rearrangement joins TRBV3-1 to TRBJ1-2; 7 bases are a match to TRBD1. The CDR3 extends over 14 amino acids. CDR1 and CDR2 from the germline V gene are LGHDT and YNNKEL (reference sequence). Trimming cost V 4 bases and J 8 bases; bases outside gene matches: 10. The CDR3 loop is CASSLRQGGGGYTF. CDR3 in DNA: TGTGCCAGCAGCCTCCGACAGGGAGGCGGCGGCTACACCTTC.

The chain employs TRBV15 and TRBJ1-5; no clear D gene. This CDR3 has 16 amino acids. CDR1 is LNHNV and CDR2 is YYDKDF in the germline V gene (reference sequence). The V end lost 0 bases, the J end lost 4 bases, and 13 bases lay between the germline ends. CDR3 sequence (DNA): TGTGCCACCAGCAGAGATATTAGGGCTTCAAATCAGCCCCAGCATTTT. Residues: CATSRDIRASNQPQHF.

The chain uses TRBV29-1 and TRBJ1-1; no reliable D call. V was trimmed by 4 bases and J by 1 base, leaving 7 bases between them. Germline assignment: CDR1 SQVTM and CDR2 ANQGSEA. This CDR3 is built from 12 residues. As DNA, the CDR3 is TGCAGCGTTGCTTTCGAGAACACTGAAGCTTTCTTT. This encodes CSVAFENTEAFF.

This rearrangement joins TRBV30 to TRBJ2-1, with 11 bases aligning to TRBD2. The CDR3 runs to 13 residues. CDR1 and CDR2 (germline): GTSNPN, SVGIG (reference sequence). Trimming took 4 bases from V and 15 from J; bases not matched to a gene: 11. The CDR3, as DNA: TGTGCCTGGAAAGGTTATAGCGGGGGGGCGTTGTTCTTC. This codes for CAWKGYSGGALFF.